This T cell receptor beta chain was documented in a study of high-grade serous ovarian cancer treatment subgroups. Tumor samples were obtained before definitive surgery or chemotherapy. Germline-derived CDR1 and CDR2 are SGHTA and FQGTGA. This CDR3 contains 16 residues. Unmatched junction bases numbered 8, after V lost 3 bases and J lost 2 bases. Libraries were prepared by immunoSEQ multiplex PCR; TCRdb keeps only in-frame clonotypes and omits some of them. The repertoire holds roughly 5,000 clones, with 65% to 70% as singletons. Source material: tumor tissue. The rearrangement joins TRBV7-3 to TRBJ2-3, with 7 bases lining up with TRBD1. The TCR sequence derives from a human donor with high-grade serous ovarian cancer. CDR3 DNA sequence: TGTGCCAGCAGCTTTGGGGACAGCCGAGACACAGATACGCAGTATTTT. Translated: CASSFGDSRDTDTQYF.